The next 30 T cell receptor beta chains were all read from a single sample in a study of shared clonotypes between healthy human individuals. This table comes from immunoSEQ multiplex PCR, and its TCRdb copy is limited to in-frame clones, with some not included. This sample yields roughly 2,300,000 clones, of which around 93% are seen a single time; 0.3% to 0.45% belongs to the top ten. The specimen was naive CD4+ T cells from PBMCs. The sample's subset: CD45RA+ positively selected. The receptors stem from a man between 18 and 35 years old in good health. Some clones in this sample may be carry-over from other donors' samples.

This chain links TRBV6-6 with TRBJ1-4; 10 bases agree with TRBD1. Per the germline V gene, CDR1 is MNHNY and CDR2 is SVGAGI (reference sequence). With V trimmed by 6 bases and J by 6 bases, 4 bases remained unmatched. The CDR3 length is 14 residues. CDR3 loop: CASSGDRGDEKLFF. Written as DNA, the CDR3 is TGTGCCAGCAGCGGGGACAGGGGAGATGAAAAACTGTTTTTT.

The rearrangement uses TRBV19 and TRBJ1-5, with TRBD1 matching over 7 bases. Germline V gene data show CDR1 as LNHDA and CDR2 as SQIVND (reference sequence). The ends lost 7 bases at V and 7 bases at J; junction bases unmatched: 7. CDR3 length: 13 amino acids. The CDR3 loop reads CASKAGGWQPQHF. DNA of the CDR3: TGTGCCAGTAAGGCAGGGGGATGGCAGCCCCAGCATTTT. The variable domain in full, with the rest retrieved from reference TRBV19 and TRBJ1-5, is DGGITQSPKYLFRKEGQNVTLSCEQNLNHDAMYWYRQDPGQGLRLIYYSQIVNDFQKGDIAEGYSVSREKKESFPLTVTSAQKNPTAFYLCASKAGGWQPQHFGDGTRLSIL.

As for this clone: A junction end diverges from the germline sequence, so it may reflect a read error. V gene TRBV5-1 combines with J gene TRBJ1-2; D is possibly TRBD1 (6 bases). CDR1 is SGHRS and CDR2 is YFSETQ in the germline V gene. The CDR3 totals 14 residues. The CDR3 DNA follows: TGCGCCAGCAGCTTTGGAGGGGGGAACTATGACTACACCTTC. It specifies CASSFGGGNYDYTF.

The gene calls are TRBV7-8 and TRBJ1-5; D is perhaps TRBD1 (5 bases). Trimming removed 5 bases at V and 4 bases at J, with 12 bases between. Germline values: CDR1 SGHVS, CDR2 FQNEAQ. The CDR3 runs 14 residues. CDR3 sequence: CASSPQGGNQPQHF. In DNA, the CDR3 is TGTGCCAGCAGCCCCCAGGGCGGGAATCAGCCCCAGCATTTT.

The chain carries TRBV28 and TRBJ1-5; D is perhaps TRBD1 (5 bases). Germline values: CDR1 MDHEN, CDR2 SYDVKM. This CDR3 has 16 amino acids. V shed 3 bases and J shed 1 base, with 13 bases lying between them. In DNA form, the CDR3 reads TGTGCCAGCAGTTTCGAACGGGGGACGAGCAATCAGCCCCAGCATTTT. This gives the protein CASSFERGTSNQPQHF.

Comment on this clone: Other DNA sequences in this specimen translate into the identical CDR3. J is TRBJ2-7 and V is TRBV5-1, with a possible D match to TRBD2 (7 bases). The V gene lost 0 bases and the J gene lost 7 bases, with 14 bases spanning the gap. CDR1 and CDR2 (germline): SGHRS, YFSETQ. The CDR3 runs 14 residues. The CDR3 loop is CASSLGAGAGEQYF. As DNA, the CDR3 is TGCGCCAGCAGCTTGGGTGCGGGGGCGGGGGAGCAGTACTTC. The full variable domain, completed using reference TRBV5-1 and TRBJ2-7, is KAGVTQTPRYLIKTRGQQVTLSCSPISGHRSVSWYQQTPGQGLQFLFEYFSETQRNKGNFPGRFSGRQFSNSRSEMNVSTLELGDSALYLCASSLGAGAGEQYFGPGTRLTVT.

The chain is built from TRBV6-1 and TRBJ1-2; the match to TRBD1 covers 7 bases. This CDR3 is built from 12 residues. Losses at the gene ends were 10 bases for V and 7 bases for J; bases not matched to a gene: 9. CDR1 and CDR2 from the germline V gene are MNHNS and SASEGT. This CDR3 is CATQEGASGYTF. CDR3 nucleotide sequence: TGTGCCACCCAGGAGGGGGCGTCTGGCTACACCTTC.

The V call is TRBV5-1, the J call TRBJ1-1; TRBD1 aligns across 8 bases. Germline assignment: CDR1 SGHRS and CDR2 YFSETQ. This CDR3 spans 14 amino acids. Trimming removed 4 bases from V and 4 bases from J; junction bases left unmatched: 6. CDR3 sequence reads: CASSEDRVGTEAFF. In nucleotides, the CDR3 is TGCGCCAGCAGCGAGGACAGGGTCGGCACTGAAGCTTTCTTT.

CDR3 nucleotides: TGTGCCAGCAGCTTACTAGCGGGAGGGCCCAATGAGCAGTTCTTC. Residues: CASSLLAGGPNEQFF. The rearrangement links TRBV7-2 to TRBJ2-1, with 12 bases that match TRBD2. Germline CDR1 is SGHTA and CDR2 is FQGNSA. There are 15 residues in the CDR3. V gave up 2 bases and J gave up 6 bases; unmatched junction bases: 2. The variable domain in full, completed from reference TRBV7-2 and TRBJ2-1, reads GAGVSQSPSNKVTEKGKDVELRCDPISGHTALYWYRQSLGQGLEFLIYFQGNSAPDKSGLPSDRFSAERTGGSVSTLTIQRTQQEDSAVYLCASSLLAGGPNEQFFGPGTRLTVL.

This chain connects TRBV7-2 to TRBJ1-5; D is perhaps TRBD1 (5 bases). With 2 bases removed from V and 5 bases from J, the gap between germline ends came to 10 bases. The CDR3 totals 14 residues. Looked up from germline, CDR1 is SGHTA and CDR2 is FQGNSA. Written as DNA, the CDR3 is TGTGCCAGCAGCTTACTGACAGTTCATCAGCCCCAGCATTTT. It yields the protein CASSLLTVHQPQHF.

This clone was recorded a few times. The chain joins TRBV2 to TRBJ1-5; D may be TRBD1 (6 bases). The CDR3 covers 14 residues. CDR1 is SNHLY and CDR2 is FYNNEI in the germline V gene. V lost 5 bases to trimming and J lost 2 bases, with 10 bases between them. CDR3 sequence (DNA): TGTGCCAGCAGTTTGTCAGGGGGCAATCAGCCCCAGCATTTT. This sequence encodes CASSLSGGNQPQHF.

The rearrangement joins TRBV30 to TRBJ1-6; TRBD1 agrees at 8 bases. With 3 bases clipped from V and 6 bases from J, the junction kept 10 bases outside the gene matches. Germline assignment: CDR1 GTSNPN and CDR2 SVGIG (reference sequence). The CDR3 extends over 16 amino acids. This CDR3 reads CAWSRMAGGINSPLHF. DNA for the CDR3: TGTGCCTGGAGCCGCATGGCAGGGGGCATTAATTCACCCCTCCACTTT.

The chain employs TRBV5-4 and TRBJ2-7; 8 bases map to TRBD1. Germline V gene sequence: CDR1 SGHNT, CDR2 YYREEE (reference sequence). The CDR3 is 14 residues long. The V segment lost 4 bases and the J segment 6 bases; nucleotides outside the gene matches: 9. The CDR3 here is CASSLPGGASEQYF. In DNA form, the CDR3 reads TGTGCCAGCAGCCTCCCAGGGGGCGCGTCCGAGCAGTACTTC.

This clone showed up just once. This chain joins TRBV28 and TRBJ2-7; D unclear. The CDR3 loop spans 15 amino acids. V was cut by 7 bases and J by 3 bases, with 19 bases left in between. CDR1 and CDR2 (germline): MDHEN, SYDVKM. This chain's CDR3 is CASKPPTPPNYEQYF. CDR3 nucleotide sequence: TGTGCCAGCAAACCCCCAACTCCCCCCAACTACGAGCAGTACTTC.

The chain employs TRBV5-1 and TRBJ2-7; D might be TRBD1 or TRBD2, each matching 5 bases. Germline V gene data show CDR1 as SGHRS and CDR2 as YFSETQ. Trimming took 0 bases from V and 7 from J, leaving 14 bases between them. The CDR3 has 14 residues. CDR3 loop: CASSLVLEDTEQYF. The CDR3, as DNA: TGCGCCAGCAGCTTGGTTTTGGAGGACACGGAGCAGTACTTC.

The chain carries TRBV28 and TRBJ1-1, with D unclear. Trimming took 5 bases from V and 1 from J, leaving 14 bases between them. Germline values: CDR1 MDHEN, CDR2 SYDVKM. There are 15 residues in the CDR3. The DNA for the CDR3 is TGTGCCAGCAGTCCCTCCCAGGCTGGGAACACTGAAGCTTTCTTT. Protein product: CASSPSQAGNTEAFF.

The J gene is TRBJ1-1, the V gene TRBV28; D might be TRBD1 (6 bases). V was shortened by 5 bases and J by 3 bases, with 13 bases between the two germline ends. Germline CDR1 is MDHEN and CDR2 is SYDVKM. The CDR3 has 14 residues. The CDR3 coding sequence is TGTGCCAGCAGTGCGCAGGGGCGACACACTGAAGCTTTCTTT. Amino acid sequence: CASSAQGRHTEAFF.

The rearrangement uses TRBV5-8 and TRBJ1-5; D is perhaps TRBD1 (5 bases). Looked up from germline, CDR1 is SGHTS and CDR2 is YDEGEE. V was clipped by 6 bases and J by 0 bases, with 22 bases between them. The CDR3 has 18 residues. CDR3 region: CASTSGTGGTYSNQPQHF. CDR3 nucleotide sequence: TGTGCCAGCACCAGTGGGACGGGAGGAACTTATAGCAATCAGCCCCAGCATTTT.

This clone was found once. This chain connects TRBV2 to TRBJ2-5; 7 nucleotides match TRBD2. V lost 5 bases, J lost 4 bases, and 7 bases stayed unmatched. CDR1 and CDR2 from the germline V gene are SNHLY and FYNNEI. CDR3 length: 14 amino acids. The CDR3 is CASSLLTSPETQYF. In DNA, the CDR3 is TGTGCCAGCAGTCTCCTGACTAGCCCAGAGACCCAGTACTTC.

The chain uses TRBV6-1 and TRBJ1-4, with 10 positions matching TRBD1. Germline V lookup: CDR1 MNHNS, CDR2 SASEGT. The CDR3 length is 15 residues. V lost 4 bases, J lost 8 bases, and 7 bases stayed unmatched. This CDR3 reads CASSVWTGGTEKLFF. For the CDR3, the DNA is TGTGCCAGCAGTGTATGGACAGGGGGGACAGAAAAACTGTTTTTT.

The gene calls are TRBV11-2 and TRBJ1-5; D call uncertain. Trimming cost V 0 bases and J 7 bases, with 7 bases left between them. There are 13 residues in the CDR3. Germline values: CDR1 SGHAT, CDR2 FQNNGV. The CDR3 DNA sequence: TGTGCCAGCAGCTTAGACGGGTGGCAGCCCCAGCATTTT. Amino acid sequence: CASSLDGWQPQHF.

The genes are TRBV30 and TRBJ1-2; 7 bases are a match to TRBD1. Per the germline V gene, CDR1 is GTSNPN and CDR2 is SVGIG (reference sequence). V was pared by 3 bases and J by 4 bases, with 8 bases of the junction left unmatched. The CDR3 extends over 14 amino acids. CDR3 loop: CAWSPDRVAYGYTF. In DNA, the CDR3 is TGTGCCTGGAGCCCAGACAGGGTAGCCTATGGCTACACCTTC. Full variable domain (missing parts from reference TRBV30 and TRBJ1-2): SQTIHQWPATLVQPVGSPLSLECTVEGTSNPNLYWYRQAAGRGLQLLFYSVGIGQISSEVPQNLSASRPQDRQFILSSKKLLLSDSGFYLCAWSPDRVAYGYTFGSGTRLTVV.

V is TRBV9 and J is TRBJ1-2; no clear D. Trimming shortened V by 1 base and J by 8 bases, and 21 bases separated the two germline ends. The CDR3 loop spans 16 amino acids. CDR1 is SGDLS, CDR2 YYNGEE, per germline. The CDR3 nucleotides read TGTGCCAGCAGCGTACTACCCGGTGGCAGTCTCGGGGGCTACACCTTC. Its protein is CASSVLPGGSLGGYTF.

The CDR3 DNA follows: TGTGCCAGCTCACCACCGGCAGGGTCCGCGGCGGGAGCCTACGAGCAGTACTTC. As protein: CASSPPAGSAAGAYEQYF. The V call is TRBV18, the J call TRBJ2-7; 7 positions agree with TRBD2. V trimming: 0 bases; J trimming: 2 bases; junction bases outside the gene matches: 13. The CDR3 spans 18 residues. Germline V gene sequence: CDR1 KGHSH, CDR2 LQKENI.

The chain employs TRBV5-4 and TRBJ2-1, with TRBD1 matching 9 bases. Trimming at V came to 5 bases and at J to 5 bases, leaving 8 bases not matched to a gene. This CDR3 region has 15 residues. Germline lookup yields CDR1 SGHNT and CDR2 YYREEE (reference sequence). The CDR3 DNA reads as TGTGCCAGCAGTTATCCGGGACAGGGACACAATGAGCAGTTCTTC. Protein: CASSYPGQGHNEQFF.

The J gene is TRBJ1-6, the V gene TRBV2; D perhaps matches TRBD1 (6 bases). V lost 8 bases and J 10 bases, leaving 6 bases between the germline ends. CDR1 and CDR2 from the germline V gene are SNHLY and FYNNEI. The CDR3 runs to 10 residues. CDR3 DNA sequence: TGTGCCAGCGGGGGCTCACCCCTCCACTTT. This codes for CASGGSPLHF.

This rearrangement joins TRBV29-1 to TRBJ2-3; D gene uncertain. Trimming stripped 4 bases from V and 2 bases from J, with 10 bases between. The CDR3 extends over 13 amino acids. CDR1 and CDR2 (germline): SQVTM, ANQGSEA. CDR3 sequence reads: CSVGPFTTDTQYF. In DNA, the CDR3 is TGCAGCGTTGGACCGTTTACCACAGATACGCAGTATTTT.

The chain's CDR3 is CASSPHRGALLGYTF. DNA of the CDR3: TGTGCCAGCAGCCCTCACAGGGGCGCCCTTCTTGGCTACACCTTC. The chain joins TRBV4-2 to TRBJ1-2; 7 bases match TRBD1. This CDR3 is built from 15 residues. Germline lookup yields CDR1 LGHNA and CDR2 YNFKEQ. J gave up 7 bases and V 4 bases, and 12 bases lay outside the gene matches.

The chain joins TRBV5-1 to TRBJ1-5; 10 bases line up with TRBD1. V lost 4 bases and J lost 9; bases outside the gene matches: 10. CDR3 size: 15 residues. Germline V gene sequence: CDR1 SGHRS, CDR2 YFSETQ. CDR3 sequence: CASSPGTGDGRPQHF. The CDR3 nucleotides read TGCGCCAGCAGCCCCGGGACAGGGGATGGGCGGCCCCAGCATTTT.

About this clone itself: Other DNA sequences in this sample translate to the same CDR3. V and J are TRBV5-4 and TRBJ2-5, with TRBD1 matching 8 bases. Trimming took 0 bases from V and 5 from J; bases not matched to a gene: 6. The CDR3 totals 15 residues. Germline lookup yields CDR1 SGHNT and CDR2 YYREEE (reference sequence). CDR3 amino acids: CASSLGQGAQETQYF. The CDR3 DNA sequence: TGTGCCAGCAGCTTGGGGCAGGGGGCCCAGGAGACCCAGTACTTC.